The next 17 T cell receptor beta chains were all read from a single sample in a study of cytomegalovirus exposure and HLA in healthy donors. This PCR relied on a set of 60 Vbeta primers and 13 Jbeta primers. This table comes from immunoSEQ multiplex PCR, and its TCRdb copy is limited to in-frame clones, with some not included. The table has under 200,000 clones, roughly 84% seen once. Sequenced: PBMCs. These receptors originate from a man aged 25 to 40 in good health and CMV-seronegative.

This rearrangement joins TRBV19 to TRBJ2-3; D might be TRBD2 (7 bases). The CDR3 totals 15 residues. Germline V gives CDR1 LNHDA, CDR2 SQIVND (reference sequence). Trimming cost V 3 bases and J 7 bases, with 17 bases left between them. DNA for the CDR3: TGTGCCAGTAGTATTGGGGGGGGCCCCCCGTATACGCAGTATTTT. Translation gives CASSIGGGPPYTQYF. The full variable domain, in which reference TRBV19 and TRBJ2-3 provide the parts outside the CDR3, is DGGITQSPKYLFRKEGQNVTLSCEQNLNHDAMYWYRQDPGQGLRLIYYSQIVNDFQKGDIAEGYSVSREKKESFPLTVTSAQKNPTAFYLCASSIGGGPPYTQYFGPGTRLTVL.

The J gene is TRBJ2-1, the V gene TRBV15; D is perhaps TRBD1 (5 bases). The length of the CDR3 is 13 residues. Per the germline V gene, CDR1 is LNHNV and CDR2 is YYDKDF (reference sequence). V was trimmed by 1 base and J by 6 bases, leaving 7 bases between them. The CDR3 DNA is TGTGCCACCAGCAGAGGCAGGGCCAATGAGCAGTTCTTC. Protein: CATSRGRANEQFF.

The chain employs TRBV19 and TRBJ2-5; 9 nucleotides match TRBD1. Germline CDR1 and CDR2: LNHDA and SQIVND (reference sequence). This CDR3 region has 15 residues. The V segment lost 3 bases and the J segment 4 bases; nucleotides outside the gene matches: 6. CDR3 nucleotides: TGTGCCAGTAGTATCACCGGGACAGGGATAGAGACCCAGTACTTC. Translated: CASSITGTGIETQYF.

The V and J genes are TRBV5-4 and TRBJ2-5; possible D gene TRBD1, 6 bases. The CDR3 is made up of 17 amino acids. The V end lost 3 bases, the J end lost 0 bases, and 18 bases lay between the germline ends. The germline gives CDR1 SGHNT, CDR2 YYREEE (reference sequence). CDR3 in DNA: TGTGCCAGCAGCTCCCCAGGCAGGGGTTTTGACCAAGAGACCCAGTACTTC. Residues: CASSSPGRGFDQETQYF.

The gene calls are TRBV18 and TRBJ2-5, with D possibly TRBD1 on 5 matching bases. CDR1 is KGHSH and CDR2 is LQKENI in the germline V gene. The CDR3 is made up of 16 amino acids. V was shortened by 6 bases and J by 4 bases, with 21 bases between the two germline ends. In DNA, the CDR3 is TGTGCCAGCTCTACAGGAGCCTCTGCGGCTGTAGAGACCCAGTACTTC. The encoded protein is CASSTGASAAVETQYF.

The gene calls are TRBV14 and TRBJ1-2; D is uncertain. The CDR3 consists of 13 residues. The V end was cut by 1 base, the J end by 11 bases, with 14 bases between. Looked up from germline, CDR1 is SGHDN and CDR2 is FVKESK. CDR3 sequence (DNA): TGTGCCAGCAGCCAAGGGTCATCGAGGATTTACACCTTC. Protein: CASSQGSSRIYTF. Based on the CDR3 plus reference TRBV14 and TRBJ1-2, the full variable domain is EAGVTQFPSHSVIEKGQTVTLRCDPISGHDNLYWYRRVMGKEIKFLLHFVKESKQDESGMPNNRFLAERTGGTYSTLKVQPAELEDSGVYFCASSQGSSRIYTFGSGTRLTVV.

The chain combines TRBV20-1 with TRBJ2-1; D is unresolved. Trimming left V 5 bases short and J 3 bases short, with 5 bases between. Per the germline V gene, CDR1 is DFQATT and CDR2 is SNEGSKA (reference sequence). The CDR3 has 11 residues. The CDR3 coding sequence is TGCAGTGCTTATAACTACAATGAGCAGTTCTTC. Protein sequence: CSAYNYNEQFF.

This clone has just a few counts. This chain joins TRBV2 and TRBJ2-7, with TRBD2 matching 7 bases. V dropped 2 bases and J dropped 6; count of bases not matched to a gene: 10. This CDR3 region has 15 residues. CDR1 SNHLY and CDR2 FYNNEI come from the germline V gene. The CDR3: CASSEILADWVEQYF. CDR3 bases: TGTGCCAGCAGTGAAATCCTAGCGGACTGGGTCGAGCAGTACTTC.

Turning to this clone: In the same sample, other DNA sequences code for this CDR3. The V gene is TRBV14, the J gene TRBJ1-2; perhaps TRBD1 as D (5 bases). The length of the CDR3 is 14 residues. CDR1 is SGHDN and CDR2 is FVKESK in the germline V gene. V was trimmed by 3 bases and J by 14 bases, leaving 22 bases between them. The CDR3 sequence: CASSHRDSPIRWTF. The CDR3 DNA follows: TGTGCCAGCAGCCACCGAGACAGCCCAATTAGATGGACCTTC.

This clone was recorded once. The chain couples TRBV11-3 to TRBJ2-7; D possibly corresponds to TRBD2 (7 bases). The germline V gene has CDR1 SGHNT and CDR2 YENEEA. There are 20 residues in the CDR3. V dropped 8 bases and J dropped 3 bases, with 35 bases sitting between them. CDR3 sequence: CASPRGARANHQGGNYEQYF. CDR3 DNA: TGTGCCAGCCCCCGGGGGGCTAGAGCCAATCACCAAGGGGGAAACTACGAGCAGTACTTC. Full variable domain (missing parts from reference TRBV11-3 and TRBJ2-7): EAGVVQSPRYKIIEKKQPVAFWCNPISGHNTLYWYLQNLGQGPELLIRYENEEAVDDSQLPKDRFSAERLKGVDSTLKIQPAELGDSAVYLCASPRGARANHQGGNYEQYFGPGTRLTVT.

The chain has TRBV18 and TRBJ2-1, with D possibly TRBD2 on 6 matching bases. The germline V gene has CDR1 KGHSH and CDR2 LQKENI. Trimming left V 3 bases short and J 5 bases short, with 11 bases between. The CDR3 spans 14 residues. DNA of the CDR3: TGTGCCAGCTCACCCCGGAGGGCCGACAATGAGCAGTTCTTC. Amino acids: CASSPRRADNEQFF.

The chain recombines TRBV7-2 with TRBJ2-3; D not certain. From germline, CDR1 is SGHTA and CDR2 FQGNSA. V lost 5 bases to trimming and J lost 2 bases, with 8 bases between them. There are 13 residues in the CDR3. CDR3 DNA: TGTGCCAGCAGCCACGGTGCCACAGATACGCAGTATTTT. Its translation is CASSHGATDTQYF.

The rearrangement links TRBV7-9 to TRBJ1-3; D gene ambiguous. The V gene lost 4 bases and the J gene lost 2 bases, with 3 bases spanning the gap. CDR1 SEHNR and CDR2 FQNEAQ come from the germline V gene (reference sequence). The CDR3 length is 12 residues. The CDR3 coding sequence is TGTGCCAGCAGCTCCACTGGAAACACCATATATTTT. Protein: CASSSTGNTIYF. Variable domain in full (rest from reference TRBV7-9 and TRBJ1-3): DTGVSQNPRHKITKRGQNVTFRCDPISEHNRLYWYRQTLGQGPEFLTYFQNEAQLEKSRLLSDRFSAERPKGSFSTLEIQRTEQGDSAMYLCASSSTGNTIYFGEGSWLTVV.

Worth noting for this clone: The identical CDR3 is also encoded by other nucleotide sequences in the sample. This chain connects TRBV10-3 to TRBJ2-3; TRBD2 matches 10 bases. The CDR3 length is 14 residues. The germline gives CDR1 ENHRY, CDR2 SYGVKD. Losses at the gene ends were 8 bases for V and 3 bases for J; bases not matched to a gene: 5. The CDR3 DNA reads as TGTGCCATCTCCCCTAGCGGGAGAACAGATACGCAGTATTTT. It yields the protein CAISPSGRTDTQYF.

V gene TRBV5-5 combines with J gene TRBJ2-5, with D possibly TRBD1 on 5 matching bases. Trimming shortened V by 0 bases and J by 5 bases, and 17 bases separated the two germline ends. The CDR3 has 16 residues. Germline CDR1 is SGHKS and CDR2 is YYEKEE (reference sequence). CDR3 residues: CASSLGQPVPRETQYF. The CDR3 DNA follows: TGTGCCAGCAGCTTGGGACAGCCGGTCCCCCGTGAGACCCAGTACTTC.

This clone has a count of ten or more. The DNA of the CDR3 is TGTGCCACCAGCACATCACCCCACATGAACACTGAAGCTTTCTTT. It yields the protein CATSTSPHMNTEAFF. The rearrangement uses TRBV15 and TRBJ1-1; D gene ambiguous. Germline V CDR1 and CDR2: LNHNV, YYDKDF (reference sequence). CDR3 length: 15 residues. Between the trimmed V and J ends, which lost 4 bases and 0 bases, there was a span of 12 bases.

This chain uses TRBV7-2 with TRBJ2-1; TRBD2 aligns across 8 bases. This CDR3 is 15 amino acids long. Germline CDR1 and CDR2: SGHTA and FQGNSA. V lost 1 base, J lost 5 bases, and 4 bases stayed unmatched. The CDR3: CASSLVTSEHNEQFF. In nucleotides, the CDR3 is TGTGCCAGCAGCTTAGTGACTAGCGAGCACAATGAGCAGTTCTTC. The full variable domain, completed using reference TRBV7-2 and TRBJ2-1, is GAGVSQSPSNKVTEKGKDVELRCDPISGHTALYWYRQSLGQGLEFLIYFQGNSAPDKSGLPSDRFSAERTGGSVSTLTIQRTQQEDSAVYLCASSLVTSEHNEQFFGPGTRLTVL.